These 5 T cell receptor beta chains came from one sample sequenced in a study of blood T cell repertoires in COVID-19 (dated by TCRdb to the early 2020s). Libraries were constructed by the immunoSEQ multiplex PCR assay. Sourced from immuneACCESS, this table was stored by TCRdb with only in-frame sequences that have V and J called. A share of the clones is absent; for the studies checked, an unresolved V gene accounts for under half, and the remainder has no known explanation. The sample yields fewer than 80,000 clones; 92% were counted once. The ten biggest clones cover 5.5% to 6.5% of the sample. The specimen was peripheral blood. Source of these receptors: a human donor in a cohort sampled during active COVID-19.

The chain combines TRBV18 with TRBJ2-7; a possible D gene is TRBD2 (6 bases). The CDR3 extends over 15 amino acids. V lost 3 bases and J lost 0, with 12 bases in between. In germline, CDR1 is KGHSH, CDR2 LQKENI. The CDR3, as DNA: TGTGCCAGCTCACCGGTCCGGGAGCGCTCCTACGAGCAGTACTTC. Translation: CASSPVRERSYEQYF.

CDR3 amino acids: CASTLTFVGQPQHF. DNA of the CDR3: TGTGCCAGTACTTTGACATTCGTAGGTCAGCCCCAGCATTTT. The chain couples TRBV19 to TRBJ1-5; unclear D gene. The germline V gene encodes CDR1 LNHDA and CDR2 SQIVND (reference sequence). The CDR3 runs to 14 residues. Trimming removed 7 bases at V and 6 bases at J, with 16 bases between.

The chain links TRBV19 to TRBJ1-3; D unclear. The CDR3 spans 15 residues. V lost 2 bases and J 0 bases, leaving 8 bases between the germline ends. The germline CDR1 and CDR2 sequences are LNHDA and SQIVND (reference sequence). This CDR3 reads CASSITGISGNTIYF. Here the CDR3 DNA reads TGTGCCAGTAGTATAACGGGGATCTCTGGAAACACCATATATTTT.

The chain combines TRBV11-3 with TRBJ2-1, with 8 bases fitting TRBD2. There are 15 residues in the CDR3. Germline V gives CDR1 SGHNT, CDR2 YENEEA. V was pared by 5 bases and J by 4 bases, with 7 bases of the junction left unmatched. CDR3 amino acids: CASSRAGVMYNEQFF. In DNA, the CDR3 is TGTGCCAGCAGCCGAGCGGGAGTTATGTACAATGAGCAGTTCTTC.

V usage is TRBV3-1 (or the pseudogene TRBV3-2) and J usage is TRBJ2-7, with 15 bases matching TRBD2. Germline assignment: CDR1 LGHDT and CDR2 YNNKEL (reference sequence). After removal of 4 bases from V and 4 bases from J, the junction contained 2 bases not matched to a gene. This CDR3 has 15 amino acids. The CDR3 DNA sequence: TGTGCCAGCAGCCGTGGGACTAGCGGGGGGTACGAGCAGTACTTC. This translates into CASSRGTSGGYEQYF.